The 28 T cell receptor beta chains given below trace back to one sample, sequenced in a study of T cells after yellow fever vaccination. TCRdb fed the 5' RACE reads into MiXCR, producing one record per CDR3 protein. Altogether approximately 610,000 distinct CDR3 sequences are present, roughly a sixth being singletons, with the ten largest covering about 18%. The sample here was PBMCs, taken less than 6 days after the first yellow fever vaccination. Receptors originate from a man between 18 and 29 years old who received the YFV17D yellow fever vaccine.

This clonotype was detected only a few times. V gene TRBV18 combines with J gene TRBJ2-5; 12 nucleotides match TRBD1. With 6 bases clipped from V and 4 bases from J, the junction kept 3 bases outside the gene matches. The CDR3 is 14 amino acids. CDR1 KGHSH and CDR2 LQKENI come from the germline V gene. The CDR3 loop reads CASSPGQGAETQYF. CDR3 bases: TGTGCCAGCTCGCCGGGACAGGGGGCAGAGACCCAGTACTTC.

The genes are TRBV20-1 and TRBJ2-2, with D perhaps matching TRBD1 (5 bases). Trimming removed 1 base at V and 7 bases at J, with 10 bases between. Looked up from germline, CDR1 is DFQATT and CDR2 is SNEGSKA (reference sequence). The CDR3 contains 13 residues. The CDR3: CSARARTNGELFF. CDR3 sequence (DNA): TGCAGTGCTAGAGCGAGGACAAACGGGGAGCTGTTTTTT.

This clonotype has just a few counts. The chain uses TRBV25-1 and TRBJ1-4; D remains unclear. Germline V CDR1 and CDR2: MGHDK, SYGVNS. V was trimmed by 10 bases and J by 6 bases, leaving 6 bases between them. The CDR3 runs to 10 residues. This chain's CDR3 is CAISYEKLFF. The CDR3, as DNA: TGTGCCATCAGCTATGAAAAACTGTTTTTT.

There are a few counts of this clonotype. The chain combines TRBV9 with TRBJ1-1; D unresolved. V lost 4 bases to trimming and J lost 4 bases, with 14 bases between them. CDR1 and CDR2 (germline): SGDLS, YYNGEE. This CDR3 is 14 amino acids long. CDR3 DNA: TGTGCCAGCAGCCCAGACGGAGGGAGCACTGAAGCTTTCTTT. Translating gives CASSPDGGSTEAFF.

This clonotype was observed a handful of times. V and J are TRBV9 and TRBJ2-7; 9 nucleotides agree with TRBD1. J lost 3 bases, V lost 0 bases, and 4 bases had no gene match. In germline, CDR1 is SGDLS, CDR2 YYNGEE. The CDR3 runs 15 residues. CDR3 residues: CASSVAGTGIYEQYF. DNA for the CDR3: TGTGCCAGCAGCGTAGCTGGGACAGGGATCTACGAGCAGTACTTC.

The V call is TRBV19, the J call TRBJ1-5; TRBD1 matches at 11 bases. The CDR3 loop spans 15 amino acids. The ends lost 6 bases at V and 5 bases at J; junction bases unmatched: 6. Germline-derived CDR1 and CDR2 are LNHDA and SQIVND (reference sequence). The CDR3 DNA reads TGTGCCAGTAGCGGGACAGGGGGACGATATCAGCCCCAGCATTTT. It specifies CASSGTGGRYQPQHF. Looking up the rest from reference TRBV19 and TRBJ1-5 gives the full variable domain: DGGITQSPKYLFRKEGQNVTLSCEQNLNHDAMYWYRQDPGQGLRLIYYSQIVNDFQKGDIAEGYSVSREKKESFPLTVTSAQKNPTAFYLCASSGTGGRYQPQHFGDGTRLSIL.

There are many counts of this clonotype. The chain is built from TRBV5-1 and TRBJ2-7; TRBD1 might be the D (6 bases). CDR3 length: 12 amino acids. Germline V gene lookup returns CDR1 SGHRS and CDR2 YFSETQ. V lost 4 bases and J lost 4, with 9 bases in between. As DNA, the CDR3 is TGCGCCAGCAGCCTTACAGGGTACGAGCAGTACTTC. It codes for CASSLTGYEQYF.

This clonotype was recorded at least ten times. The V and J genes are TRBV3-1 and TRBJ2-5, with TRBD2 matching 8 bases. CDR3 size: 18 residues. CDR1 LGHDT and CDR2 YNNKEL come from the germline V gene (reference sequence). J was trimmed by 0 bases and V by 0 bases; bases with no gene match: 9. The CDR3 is CASSQDLVGGGYQETQYF. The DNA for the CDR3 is TGTGCCAGCAGCCAAGATCTGGTTGGCGGGGGGTACCAAGAGACCCAGTACTTC.

The CDR3 loop is CASSLVLAGGPREETQYF. The CDR3 nucleotides are TGTGCCAGCAGCTTAGTCCTAGCGGGGGGGCCCCGTGAAGAGACCCAGTACTTC. This chain joins TRBV11-2 and TRBJ2-5; 12 positions match TRBD2. Germline loops: CDR1 SGHAT, CDR2 FQNNGV. The V segment lost 1 base and the J segment 3 bases; nucleotides outside the gene matches: 9. There are 18 residues in the CDR3.

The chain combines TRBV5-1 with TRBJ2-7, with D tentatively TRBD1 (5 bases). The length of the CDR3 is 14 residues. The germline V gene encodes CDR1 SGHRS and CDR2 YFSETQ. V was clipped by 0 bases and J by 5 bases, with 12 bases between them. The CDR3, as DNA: TGCGCCAGCAGCTTGGCCAGGGTCCCTAACGAGCAGTACTTC. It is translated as CASSLARVPNEQYF.

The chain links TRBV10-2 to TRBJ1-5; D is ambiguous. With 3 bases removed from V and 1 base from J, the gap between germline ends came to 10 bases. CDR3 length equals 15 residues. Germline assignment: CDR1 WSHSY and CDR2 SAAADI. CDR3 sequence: CASSDRTLSNQPQHF. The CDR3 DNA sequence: TGCGCCAGCAGTGACAGAACTCTCAGCAATCAGCCCCAGCATTTT.

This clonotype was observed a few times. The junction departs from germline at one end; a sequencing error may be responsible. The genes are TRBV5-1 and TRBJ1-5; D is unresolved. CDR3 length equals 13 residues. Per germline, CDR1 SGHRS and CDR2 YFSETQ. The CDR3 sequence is CASSLEPGTERNF. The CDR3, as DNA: TGCGCCAGCAGCTTGGAGCCAGGCACGGAAAGGAATTTT.

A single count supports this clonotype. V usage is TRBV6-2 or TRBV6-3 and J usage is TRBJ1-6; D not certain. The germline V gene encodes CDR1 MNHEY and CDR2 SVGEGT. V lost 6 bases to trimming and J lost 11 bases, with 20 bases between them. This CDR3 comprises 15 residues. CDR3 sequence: CASSQAGLAGAPLHF. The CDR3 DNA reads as TGTGCCAGCAGCCAGGCAGGACTTGCTGGGGCACCCCTCCACTTT.

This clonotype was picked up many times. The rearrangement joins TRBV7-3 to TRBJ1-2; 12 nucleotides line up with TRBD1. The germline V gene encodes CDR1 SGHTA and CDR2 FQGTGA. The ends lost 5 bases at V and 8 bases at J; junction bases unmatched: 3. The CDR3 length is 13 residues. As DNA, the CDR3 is TGTGCCAGCAGCACCGGGACAGGGGGCGGCTACACCTTC. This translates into CASSTGTGGGYTF.

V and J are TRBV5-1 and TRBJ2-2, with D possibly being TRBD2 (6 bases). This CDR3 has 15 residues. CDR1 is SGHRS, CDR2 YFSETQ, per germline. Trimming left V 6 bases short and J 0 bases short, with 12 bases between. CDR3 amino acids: CASTPRGTNTGELFF. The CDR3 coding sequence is TGCGCCAGCACGCCCCGGGGGACGAACACCGGGGAGCTGTTTTTT.

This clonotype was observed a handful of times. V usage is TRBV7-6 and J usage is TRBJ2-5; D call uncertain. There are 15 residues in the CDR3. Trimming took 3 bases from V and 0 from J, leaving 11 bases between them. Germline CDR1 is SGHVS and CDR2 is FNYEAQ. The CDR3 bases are TGTGCCAGCAGCTTGGACGCCGGGTACCAAGAGACCCAGTACTTC. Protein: CASSLDAGYQETQYF.

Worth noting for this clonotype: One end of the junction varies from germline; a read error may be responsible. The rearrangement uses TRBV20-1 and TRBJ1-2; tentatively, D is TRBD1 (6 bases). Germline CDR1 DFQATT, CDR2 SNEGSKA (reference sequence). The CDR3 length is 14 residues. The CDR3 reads CSALGGTRSYGYTF. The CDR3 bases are TGCAGTGCATTAGGGGGGACAAGATCCTATGGCTACACCTTT.

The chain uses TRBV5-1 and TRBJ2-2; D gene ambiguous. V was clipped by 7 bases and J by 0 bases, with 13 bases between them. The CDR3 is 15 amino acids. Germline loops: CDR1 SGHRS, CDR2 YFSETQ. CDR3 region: CASLLEPPNTGELFF. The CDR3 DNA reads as TGCGCCAGCCTATTAGAGCCCCCGAACACCGGGGAGCTGTTTTTT.

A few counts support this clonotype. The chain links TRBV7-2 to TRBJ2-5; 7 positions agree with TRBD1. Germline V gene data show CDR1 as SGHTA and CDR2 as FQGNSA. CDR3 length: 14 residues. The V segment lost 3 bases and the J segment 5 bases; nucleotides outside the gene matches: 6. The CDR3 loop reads CASSLRQGDETQYF. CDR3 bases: TGTGCCAGCAGCTTGAGACAGGGCGATGAGACCCAGTACTTC.

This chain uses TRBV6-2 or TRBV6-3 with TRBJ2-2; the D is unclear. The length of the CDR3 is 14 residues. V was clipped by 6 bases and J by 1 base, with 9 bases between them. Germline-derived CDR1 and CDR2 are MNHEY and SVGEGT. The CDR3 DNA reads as TGTGCCAGCAGGCTTCTCTGGAACACCGGGGAGCTGTTTTTT. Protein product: CASRLLWNTGELFF.

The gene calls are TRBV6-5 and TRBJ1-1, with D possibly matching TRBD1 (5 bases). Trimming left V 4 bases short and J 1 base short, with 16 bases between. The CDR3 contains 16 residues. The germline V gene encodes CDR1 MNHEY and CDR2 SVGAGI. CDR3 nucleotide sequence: TGTGCCAGCAGTTCTCGGGTGGGGGGAGGGAACACTGAAGCTTTCTTT. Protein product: CASSSRVGGGNTEAFF.

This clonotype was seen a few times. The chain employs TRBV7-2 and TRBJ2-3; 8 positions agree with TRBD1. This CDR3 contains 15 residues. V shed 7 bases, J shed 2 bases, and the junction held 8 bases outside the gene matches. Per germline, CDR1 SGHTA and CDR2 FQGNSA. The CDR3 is CASTPLQGATDTQYF. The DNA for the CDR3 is TGTGCCAGCACCCCCCTCCAGGGGGCCACAGATACGCAGTATTTT.

CDR3 coding DNA: TGTGCCAGCAACCCCTACCCAGGGAATAGGTACAATGAGCAGTTCTTC. Translating it yields CASNPYPGNRYNEQFF. V usage is TRBV9 and J usage is TRBJ2-1; weak D call: TRBD1 (5 bases). CDR1 is SGDLS, CDR2 YYNGEE, per germline. The CDR3 runs to 16 residues. V was clipped by 6 bases and J by 4 bases, with 20 bases between them.

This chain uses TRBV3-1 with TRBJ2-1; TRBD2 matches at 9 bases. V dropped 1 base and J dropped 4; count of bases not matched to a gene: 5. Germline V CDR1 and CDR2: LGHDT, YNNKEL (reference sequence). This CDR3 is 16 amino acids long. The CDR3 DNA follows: TGTGCCAGCAGCCAAGTTTCTAGCGGGGCTTACAATGAGCAGTTCTTC. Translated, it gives CASSQVSSGAYNEQFF.

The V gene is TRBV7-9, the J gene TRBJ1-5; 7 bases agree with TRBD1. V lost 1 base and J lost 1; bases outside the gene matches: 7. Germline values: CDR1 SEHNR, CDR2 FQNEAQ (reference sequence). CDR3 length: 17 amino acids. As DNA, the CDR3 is TGTGCCAGCAGCTTAGGGGGGGACAGCCTAAGCAATCAGCCCCAGCATTTT. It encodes CASSLGGDSLSNQPQHF.

CDR3 nucleotides: TGTGCCATCGGTTCGGCGCGGGGCGGTAGTGGAGAGACCCAGTACTTC. Amino acid sequence: CAIGSARGGSGETQYF. The rearrangement uses TRBV10-3 and TRBJ2-5; D is perhaps TRBD2 (6 bases). Per the germline V gene, CDR1 is ENHRY and CDR2 is SYGVKD. Trimming stripped 8 bases from V and 4 bases from J, with 23 bases between. The CDR3 runs 16 residues.

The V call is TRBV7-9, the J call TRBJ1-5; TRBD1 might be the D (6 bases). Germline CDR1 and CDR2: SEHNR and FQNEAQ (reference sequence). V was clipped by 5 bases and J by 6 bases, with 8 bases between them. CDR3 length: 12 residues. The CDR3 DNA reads TGTGCCAGCAGCGCACAGGGTCAGCCCCAGCATTTT. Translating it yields CASSAQGQPQHF.

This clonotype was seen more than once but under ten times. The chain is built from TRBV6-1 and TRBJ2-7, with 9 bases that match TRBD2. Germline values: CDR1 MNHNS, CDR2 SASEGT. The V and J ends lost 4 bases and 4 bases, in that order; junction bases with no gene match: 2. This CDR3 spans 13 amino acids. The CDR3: CASSGGLAYEQYF. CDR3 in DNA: TGTGCCAGCAGTGGGGGACTAGCATACGAGCAGTACTTC.